This TCR beta chain appears in the sequencing data of a study of Graves' ophthalmopathy and Graves' hyperthyroidism. Recruitment covered hyperthyroidism patients aged 18 to 65 whose new diagnosis was of under 2 months' duration. The authors amplified TCR beta CDR3 regions, and they did so from RNA transcripts for repertoire sequencing. First-round RT-PCR relied on HTBI primers, and a second-round multiplex PCR came next. Via MiXCR, TCRdb re-called the multiplex PCR reads, giving one row per CDR3 protein. The sample has 450,000 to 600,000 distinct CDR3 sequences, about two fifths seen once. At least ten counts were recorded for this clonotype. What it recognizes is unknown. Findings of the study overall: Blood was where most expanded thyroid clonotypes above 0.001 frequency also turned up.

The CDR3 extends over 15 amino acids. Germline CDR1 reads KGHDR; CDR2 reads SFDVKD. Trimming cost V 3 bases and J 5 bases; bases outside gene matches: 2. The V and J genes are TRBV24-1 and TRBJ2-2, with 10 bases aligning to TRBD2. The sample taken for sequencing was peripheral blood or thyroid tissue (not recorded which). The receptor was isolated from an adult man with Graves' hyperthyroidism. The CDR3 DNA follows: TGTGCCACCAGTGATGCGGGACTAGCGACCGGGGAGCTGTTTTTT. Translation: CATSDAGLATGELFF.